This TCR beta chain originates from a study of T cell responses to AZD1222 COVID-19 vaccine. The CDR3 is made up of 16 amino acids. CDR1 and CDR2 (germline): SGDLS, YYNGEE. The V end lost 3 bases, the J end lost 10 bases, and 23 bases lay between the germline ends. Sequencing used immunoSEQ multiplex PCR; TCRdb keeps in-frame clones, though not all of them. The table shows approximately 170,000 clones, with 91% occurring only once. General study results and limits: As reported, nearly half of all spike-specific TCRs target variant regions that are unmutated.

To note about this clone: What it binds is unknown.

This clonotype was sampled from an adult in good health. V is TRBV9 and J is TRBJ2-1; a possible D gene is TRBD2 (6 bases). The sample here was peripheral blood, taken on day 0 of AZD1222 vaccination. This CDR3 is CASSGSPSGGVVEQFF. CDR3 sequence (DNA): TGTGCCAGCAGCGGGAGCCCCAGTGGAGGGGTAGTAGAGCAGTTCTTC.